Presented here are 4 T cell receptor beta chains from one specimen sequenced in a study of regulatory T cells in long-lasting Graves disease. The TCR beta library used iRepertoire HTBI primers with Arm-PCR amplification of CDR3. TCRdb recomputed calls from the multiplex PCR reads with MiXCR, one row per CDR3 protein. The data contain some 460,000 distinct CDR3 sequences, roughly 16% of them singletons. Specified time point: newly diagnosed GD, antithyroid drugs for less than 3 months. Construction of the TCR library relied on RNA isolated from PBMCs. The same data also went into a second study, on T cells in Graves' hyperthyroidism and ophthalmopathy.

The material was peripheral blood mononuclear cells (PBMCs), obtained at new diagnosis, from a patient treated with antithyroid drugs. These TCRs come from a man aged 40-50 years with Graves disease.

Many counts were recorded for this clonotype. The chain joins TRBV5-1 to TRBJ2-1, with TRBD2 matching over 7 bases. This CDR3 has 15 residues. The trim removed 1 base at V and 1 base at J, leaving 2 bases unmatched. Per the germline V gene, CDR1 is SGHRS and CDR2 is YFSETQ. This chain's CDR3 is CASSLQLASYNEQFF. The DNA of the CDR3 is TGCGCCAGCAGCTTGCAACTAGCGTCCTACAATGAGCAGTTCTTC.

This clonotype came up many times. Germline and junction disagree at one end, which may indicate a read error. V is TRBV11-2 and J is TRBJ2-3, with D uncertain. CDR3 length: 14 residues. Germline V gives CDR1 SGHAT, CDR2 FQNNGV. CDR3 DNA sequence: TGTGTCAGCAGCTTATTAGGGTTTCCAGATACGCAGTATTTT. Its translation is CVSSLLGFPDTQYF. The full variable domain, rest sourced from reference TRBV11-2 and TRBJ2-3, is EAGVAQSPRYKIIEKRQSVAFWCNPISGHATLYWYQQILGQGPKLLIQFQNNGVVDDSQLPKDRFSAERLKGVDSTLKIQPAKLEDSAVYLCVSSLLGFPDTQYFGPGTRLTVL.

The CDR3 DNA sequence: TGTGCCACGTCTGACAGGGGAAAAGAGACCCAGTACTTC. Residues: CATSDRGKETQYF. This chain joins TRBV24-1 and TRBJ2-5, with 8 bases that match TRBD1. The J segment lost 3 bases and the V segment lost 10 bases, leaving 6 bases of the junction unmatched. Looked up from germline, CDR1 is KGHDR and CDR2 is SFDVKD. The CDR3 sequence is 13 residues long.

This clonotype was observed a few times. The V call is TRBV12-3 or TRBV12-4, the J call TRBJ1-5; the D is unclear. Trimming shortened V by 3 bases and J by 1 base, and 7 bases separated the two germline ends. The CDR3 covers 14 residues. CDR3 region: CASSFRVSNQPQHF. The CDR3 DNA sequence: TGTGCCAGCAGTTTTAGGGTAAGCAATCAGCCCCAGCATTTT.